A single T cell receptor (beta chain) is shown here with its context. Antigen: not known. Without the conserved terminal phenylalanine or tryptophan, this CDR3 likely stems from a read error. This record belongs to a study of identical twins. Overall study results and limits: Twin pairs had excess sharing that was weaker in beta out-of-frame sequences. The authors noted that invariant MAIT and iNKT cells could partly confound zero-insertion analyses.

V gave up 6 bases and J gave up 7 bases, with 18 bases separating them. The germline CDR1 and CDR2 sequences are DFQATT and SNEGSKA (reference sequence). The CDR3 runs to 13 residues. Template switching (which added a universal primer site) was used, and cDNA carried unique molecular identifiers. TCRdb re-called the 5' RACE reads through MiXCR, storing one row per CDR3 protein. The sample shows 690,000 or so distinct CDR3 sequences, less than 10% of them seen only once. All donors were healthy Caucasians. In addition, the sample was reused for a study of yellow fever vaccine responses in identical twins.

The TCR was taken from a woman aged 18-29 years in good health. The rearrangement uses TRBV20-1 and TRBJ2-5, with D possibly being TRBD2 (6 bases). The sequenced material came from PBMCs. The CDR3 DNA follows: TGCAGTGCCGTAGCGGTCCCAATAGGGACCCAGTACTTA. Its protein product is CSAVAVPIGTQYL.